This entry is about one T cell receptor (beta chain). These data belong to a study of monozygotic twins with inflammatory bowel disease. The CDR3 extends over 16 amino acids. CDR1 SGHTA and CDR2 FQGTGA come from the germline V gene. TCRdb re-called the 5' RACE reads; every CDR3 protein appears as one record, without DNA. Seen in this sample are approximately 380,000 distinct CDR3 sequences; the ten most common clones hold roughly 2.6%. This TCR was sampled from a human donor with ulcerative colitis or Crohn's disease, or a healthy co-twin of an affected twin (not recorded which). What was sequenced was blood. The rearrangement uses TRBV7-3 and TRBJ2-2; no DNA is available, so the TRBD1 call from TCRdb remains unchecked. The CDR3 reads CASSPAGTENTGELFF.